This TCR beta chain was found in a study of T cells expressing NK-cell markers. Researchers built TCR beta cDNA using 5'RACE template switching with UMIs. Each CDR3 protein gets one entry in TCRdb, which reprocessed the 5' RACE reads and gives no DNA. The data show approximately 150,000 distinct CDR3 sequences, and the top ten clones hold about a fifth. In germline, CDR1 is SGHVS, CDR2 FQNEAQ. The CDR3 consists of 15 residues. This TCR was sampled from a woman aged 18-70 years in good health. Sequencing was done on a sample of blood T cells: a sorted CD56 or NKG2C T cell subset, CD4+ or CD8+ T cells, or bulk PBMC T cells (not recorded which). V usage is TRBV7-8 and J usage is TRBJ2-1; the D call of TRBD2 rests on TCRdb alone, since no DNA is present to check it. The CDR3 sequence: CASSPLAVSSNEQFF. The complete variable domain, with remaining parts taken from reference TRBV7-8 and TRBJ2-1, reads GAGVSQSPRYKVAKRGQDVALRCDPISGHVSLFWYQQALGQGPEFLTYFQNEAQLDKSGLPSDRFFAERPEGSVSTLKIQRTQQEDSAVYLCASSPLAVSSNEQFFGPGTRLTVL.